The rows below give T cell receptor beta chains drawn from one sample of a study of cytomegalovirus exposure and HLA in healthy donors. Profiling relied on immunoSEQ multiplex PCR, and the TCRdb table lists in-frame clones only, not all of them. The sample holds over 100,000 clones; 76% are singletons and the top ten take approximately 1.8%. The sequenced material came from PBMCs. These receptors all come from a female donor in good health and CMV-seropositive. CDR3s include the opening cysteine and the closing phenylalanine or tryptophan. The order of the fields is J gene, clone size, V gene, D gene, CDR3 DNA, CDR3 protein. The D gene is left open where the match is weak. Expanded clones get a size class; other rows say once, few or many, or leave the size out.

TRBJ1-1,.,TRBV18,TRBD1,TGTGCCAGCTCAACGGGGACAGGGTGGAACACTGAAGCTTTCTTT,CASSTGTGWNTEAFF
TRBJ2-5,.,TRBV19,.,TGTGCCACCCAGCATCTCCAGGGAATCGGGACCCAGTACTTC,CATQHLQGIGTQYF
TRBJ2-1,.,TRBV21-1,.,TGTGCCAGCAGCGTACAGGGGGCTTGGGAGCAGTTCTTC,CASSVQGAWEQFF
TRBJ1-1,.,TRBV19,TRBD1,TGTGCCAGTAGTATTCCGGGACAGGGGATGAACACTGAAGCTTTCTTT,CASSIPGQGMNTEAFF
TRBJ1-2,.,TRBV13,.,TGTGCCAGCAGCCCGAATCTGGCACGAACTAACTATGGCTACACCTTC,CASSPNLARTNYGYTF
TRBJ1-2,.,TRBV7-2,.,TGTGCCAGCAGCTTATCGGGGATTCCCCGCGGCTACACCTTC,CASSLSGIPRGYTF
TRBJ2-1,.,TRBV5-1,TRBD2,TGCGCCAGCAGCTGGGGGTTAGGGACTAAAGAGCGGGGTGAGCAGTTCTTC,CASSWGLGTKERGEQFF
TRBJ2-1,.,TRBV19,TRBD2,TGTGCCAGTAGTATCAACTCCAAACTAGCGGGAGGGGAGCAGTTCTTC,CASSINSKLAGGEQFF
TRBJ2-1,.,TRBV9,TRBD1,TGTGCCAGCAGCGTAAAGGGACAGGCCCACAATGAGCAGTTCTTC,CASSVKGQAHNEQFF
TRBJ2-3,.,TRBV7-8,.,TGTGCCAGCAGCTTGTACGTCAGGGCTTTGGATACGCAGTATTTT,CASSLYVRALDTQYF
TRBJ1-6,.,TRBV4-1,TRBD1,TGCGCCAGCAGCCAAGGGCTAATATCAGGGGGAAATTCACCCCTCCACTTT,CASSQGLISGGNSPLHF
TRBJ2-3,.,TRBV25-1,.,TGTGCCAGCAGTGAATATTTATCAGATACGCAGTATTTT,CASSEYLSDTQYF
TRBJ2-7,.,TRBV7-6,TRBD2,TGTGCCAGCAGCCAAGGGGTGGGGGGGAACGAGCAGTACTTC,CASSQGVGGNEQYF
TRBJ2-1,once,TRBV4-1,TRBD2,TGCGCCAGCAGCCCGCGGCTTCGCGGGAGGTACAATGAGCAGTTCTTC,CASSPRLRGRYNEQFF
TRBJ2-7,.,TRBV2,TRBD1,TGTGCCAGCCAGCACAGGGGCGAAATAGCATCGAGCGAGCAGTACTTC,CASQHRGEIASSEQYF
TRBJ2-2,.,TRBV28,.,TGTGCCAGCAGACCGACGGGGTTCGACACCGGGGAGCTGTTTTTT,CASRPTGFDTGELFF
TRBJ1-4,.,TRBV18,.,TGTGCCAGCTCACCGACAACAACTAATGAAAAACTGTTTTTT,CASSPTTTNEKLFF
TRBJ2-3,.,TRBV7-2,.,TGTGCCAGCAGCTTAGAAGCCCTCGGGGCAGATACGCAGTATTTT,CASSLEALGADTQYF
TRBJ2-1,.,TRBV2,TRBD2,TGTGCCAGCAGTCGACTAGCCTCTCACAATGAGCAGTTCTTC,CASSRLASHNEQFF
TRBJ2-7,.,TRBV5-1,.,TGCGCCAGCGGCCGGGGGGCAGGATACGAGCAGTACTTC,CASGRGAGYEQYF